The rows below give T cell receptor beta chains drawn from one sample of a study of T-cell memory formation after mild COVID-19. TCRdb ran MiXCR on the 5' RACE reads and lists one entry per CDR3 protein. Among more than 450,000 distinct CDR3 sequences listed, over 15% were seen once. Sample: PBMCs or a T cell subset sorted from them (not recorded which). All receptors derive from an adult woman who had mild COVID-19 (a few samples of this study predate the infection). Cell type and time point are not known. Both conserved end residues are part of each CDR3. Fields, in order: J gene, clone size, V gene, D gene, CDR3 DNA, CDR3 protein. D genes are given only for firm matches. Expanded clones get a size class; other rows say once, few or many, or leave the size out.

>TRBJ2-1|.|TRBV2|.
TGTGCCAGCAGTGAGAAGGGAGGTGCCATAGCGGAGCAGTTCTTC
CASSEKGGAIAEQFF
>TRBJ2-1|.|TRBV29-1|.
TGCAGCGTTTTCCTCCTGCGATCCTCTGGTGAGCAGTTCTTC
CSVFLLRSSGEQFF
>TRBJ1-3|few|TRBV6-6|.
TGTGCCAGCAGTCACGGGGGTACAAACTCTGGAAACACCATATATTTT
CASSHGGTNSGNTIYF
>TRBJ2-2|few|TRBV12-3/TRBV12-4|.
TGTGCCAGCAGTTTTGGGGGATCGTTCACCGGGGAGCTGTTTTTT
CASSFGGSFTGELFF
>TRBJ2-7|few|TRBV12-3/TRBV12-4|.
TGTGCCAGCAGTCTACCGGCCCCTATTGTTGACTCCCCCATCGAGCAGTACTTC
CASSLPAPIVDSPIEQYF
>TRBJ2-5|few|TRBV5-4|TRBD2
TGTGCCAGCAGCGCCGGACTAGCGGGGGGGCCATCATTGGAGACCCAGTACTTC
CASSAGLAGGPSLETQYF
>TRBJ2-1|.|TRBV12-3/TRBV12-4|.
TGTGCCAGCAGACCCGGGACCACGGTCTACAATGAGCAGTTCTTC
CASRPGTTVYNEQFF
>TRBJ2-7|.|TRBV10-3|.
TGTGCCATCAGATCCCAGGGGGAGGGAGTCCACGAGCAGTACTTC
CAIRSQGEGVHEQYF
>TRBJ2-2|.|TRBV9|.
TGTGCCAGCAGCGTAGTAGGTTTCGCGAACACCGGGGAGCTGTTTTTT
CASSVVGFANTGELFF
>TRBJ1-3|.|TRBV5-1|.
TGCGCCAGCAGCTTGAACGCAGGCCGATGGGGCAGGACTGGAAACACCATATATTTT
CASSLNAGRWGRTGNTIYF
>TRBJ2-5|many|TRBV30|.
TGTGCCTGGACAGGGGAGGGGAGGCAAGAGACCCAGTACTTC
CAWTGEGRQETQYF
>TRBJ2-1|.|TRBV6-6|.
TGTGCCAGCAGTCCAAATAGAGACGGGTTGCATGAGCAGTTCTTC
CASSPNRDGLHEQFF
>TRBJ1-1|few|TRBV7-9|.
TGTGCCAGCAGCTTGGGAGGGGGGATGTACACTGAAGCTTTCTTT
CASSLGGGMYTEAFF
>TRBJ2-3|.|TRBV5-1|TRBD2
TGCGCCAGCAGCCGGAACCCAACTAGCGGGGGGCGGGGGACGCAGTATTTT
CASSRNPTSGGRGTQYF
>TRBJ1-1|few|TRBV5-1|.
TGCGCCAGCAGCTTGGAAGGGACAGCTTTCTTT
CASSLEGTAFF